Below, 13 T cell receptor beta chains from the same sample are listed, as sequenced in a study of blood T cell repertoires in COVID-19. Produced via immunoSEQ multiplex PCR; TCRdb's table is partial and in-frame only. Among roughly 200,000 clones listed, around 86% were seen once. The source material was PBMCs or T cells enriched from blood (not recorded which). The receptors derive from a woman aged 40 to 55 with acute COVID-19.

This clone appeared a single time. The V call is TRBV27, the J call TRBJ2-1; 8 positions agree with TRBD2. This CDR3 has 13 residues. CDR1 and CDR2 from the germline V gene are MNHEY and SMNVEV (reference sequence). Losses at the gene ends were 5 bases for V and 6 bases for J; bases not matched to a gene: 3. CDR3 amino acids: CASSGSGGNEQFF. CDR3 bases: TGTGCCAGCAGTGGGAGCGGGGGCAATGAGCAGTTCTTC.

Regarding this clone: One end of the junction fails to match germline, which may point to a read error. This chain uses TRBV5-1 with TRBJ2-2; 9 bases align to TRBD1. Germline-derived CDR1 and CDR2 are SGHRS and YFSETQ. This CDR3 contains 18 residues. The CDR3 loop reads CASSSRDRVEGNAGELFF. The CDR3 region has the DNA TGCGCCAGCAGCTCGAGGGACAGGGTCGAAGGGAACGCCGGGGAGCTGTTTTTT.

The chain links TRBV6-2 or TRBV6-3 to TRBJ2-2; D remains unclear. The CDR3 sequence is 13 residues long. V was trimmed by 4 bases and J by 3 bases, leaving 6 bases between them. The germline CDR1 and CDR2 sequences are MNHEY and SVGEGT. CDR3 sequence (DNA): TGTGCCAGCAGTTTCCAGGACACCGGGGAGCTGTTTTTT. Encoded protein: CASSFQDTGELFF.

This sequence joins TRBV7-3 and TRBJ2-1, with 9 nucleotides matching TRBD1. The germline CDR1 and CDR2 sequences are SGHTA and FQGTGA. The CDR3 is made up of 14 amino acids. V was clipped by 2 bases and J by 15 bases; unmatched bases: 11. As DNA, the CDR3 is TGTGCCAGCAGCTTATACAGTCCGGGACAGGGACTGTTCTTC. It yields the protein CASSLYSPGQGLFF.

The chain combines TRBV3-1 (or the pseudogene TRBV3-2) with TRBJ1-1, with D uncertain. V shed 0 bases and J shed 5 bases, with 13 bases lying between them. Germline CDR1 and CDR2: LGHDT and YNNKEL (reference sequence). The CDR3 length is 15 residues. The CDR3 sequence: CASSQDGPGVTEAFF. The CDR3, as DNA: TGTGCCAGCAGCCAAGACGGGCCCGGGGTGACTGAAGCTTTCTTT.

With regard to this clone: One end of the junction does not line up with germline, which may come from a read error. This chain uses TRBV28 with TRBJ1-1, with 7 bases fitting TRBD1. The CDR3 sequence is 14 residues long. Germline-derived CDR1 and CDR2 are MDHEN and SYDVKM. The DNA for the CDR3 is TGTGCCAGCAGCCTTACAGGGGTGAAAACTGAAGCTTTCTTT. Protein: CASSLTGVKTEAFF.

The chain employs TRBV7-9 and TRBJ2-1; D unclear. Per germline, CDR1 SEHNR and CDR2 FQNEAQ (reference sequence). Trimming removed 1 base at V and 0 bases at J, with 7 bases between. The CDR3 runs to 15 residues. CDR3 DNA sequence: TGTGCCAGCAGCTTAGGGCCATCCTCCTACAATGAGCAGTTCTTC. This codes for CASSLGPSSYNEQFF. The entire variable domain, with the rest obtained from reference TRBV7-9 and TRBJ2-1, is as follows: DTGVSQNPRHKITKRGQNVTFRCDPISEHNRLYWYRQTLGQGPEFLTYFQNEAQLEKSRLLSDRFSAERPKGSFSTLEIQRTEQGDSAMYLCASSLGPSSYNEQFFGPGTRLTVL.

This chain links TRBV5-1 with TRBJ1-2, with 9 bases aligning to TRBD1. The germline gives CDR1 SGHRS, CDR2 YFSETQ. The ends lost 7 bases at V and 6 bases at J; junction bases unmatched: 10. CDR3 size: 14 residues. CDR3 coding DNA: TGCGCCAGCGGCAAGGGACAGGGAGAGGATGGCTACACCTTC. This sequence encodes CASGKGQGEDGYTF.

J is TRBJ1-2 and V is TRBV7-9; TRBD1 aligns across 11 bases. Trimming took 3 bases from V and 4 from J; bases not matched to a gene: 4. CDR3 length equals 15 residues. Per germline, CDR1 SEHNR and CDR2 FQNEAQ (reference sequence). In DNA, the CDR3 is TGTGCCAGCAGCTTCGGGACAGGGGGTCCCTATGGCTACACCTTC. Protein sequence: CASSFGTGGPYGYTF.

The V call is TRBV7-9, the J call TRBJ1-1; 10 bases match TRBD1. Per the germline V gene, CDR1 is SEHNR and CDR2 is FQNEAQ (reference sequence). The CDR3 loop spans 15 amino acids. V lost 5 bases and J lost 3; bases outside the gene matches: 6. This chain's CDR3 is CASSLGTGEYTEAFF. The CDR3 DNA sequence: TGTGCCAGCAGCCTCGGGACAGGGGAATACACTGAAGCTTTCTTT.

This clone was seen a handful of times. Additional DNA sequences in this sample encode the identical CDR3. This chain joins TRBV9 and TRBJ2-7; 8 nucleotides line up with TRBD1. In germline, CDR1 is SGDLS, CDR2 YYNGEE. This CDR3 has 13 residues. After removal of 4 bases from V and 2 bases from J, the junction contained 2 bases not matched to a gene. The CDR3 DNA follows: TGTGCCAGCAGCTCACAGGGGGCCTACGAGCAGTACTTC. It translates to CASSSQGAYEQYF.

Here the CDR3 reads CASSRTSGAWDTQYF. CDR3 DNA sequence: TGCGCCAGCAGCCGGACTAGCGGGGCCTGGGATACGCAGTATTTT. The V call is TRBV5-1, the J call TRBJ2-3, with 12 bases fitting TRBD2. Germline trimming cut 4 bases from V and 6 bases from J; bases unmatched to any gene: 6. The CDR3 covers 15 residues. CDR1 is SGHRS and CDR2 is YFSETQ in the germline V gene.

This clone is a singleton in its sample. CDR3 amino acids: CASSGGQNGAYEQYF. The CDR3 DNA follows: TGTGCCAGCAGTGGCGGACAGAACGGGGCCTACGAGCAGTACTTC. The genes are TRBV5-4 and TRBJ2-7, with D perhaps matching TRBD1 (6 bases). CDR1 is SGHNT, CDR2 YYREEE, per germline (reference sequence). Trimming took off 5 bases at V and 2 bases at J, with 17 bases between the two ends. The CDR3 sequence is 15 residues long. The entire variable domain, with the rest obtained from reference TRBV5-4 and TRBJ2-7, is as follows: ETGVTQSPTHLIKTRGQQVTLRCSSQSGHNTVSWYQQALGQGPQFIFQYYREEENGRGNFPPRFSGLQFPNYSSELNVNALELDDSALYLCASSGGQNGAYEQYFGPGTRLTVT.